This TCR beta chain stems from a study of T cell changes during pregnancy in multiple sclerosis (dated by TCRdb to about 2019). Turning to the overall study: The study looked at changes in the T cell repertoire across pregnancy in women with multiple sclerosis.

Note on this clone: Its antigen remains undetermined. No much larger clone is present one base from it, and per-base qualities are unavailable.

The V end loses 0 bases and the J end loses 4 bases, and a stretch of 4 bases separates them. The germline V gene sets CDR1 to ENHRY and CDR2 to SYGVKD. The CDR3 measures 13 amino acids from cysteine to phenylalanine. The CDR3 DNA has 39 bases and is translated from base 1. Library preparation employed the immunoSEQ multiplex PCR assay. TCRdb took over this immuneACCESS table, retaining in-frame rearrangements with V and J assigned. Such tables are incomplete; in checked studies, under half of the missing clones stem from an unresolved V gene, and the remainder is unexplained. The sample table shows some 48,000 clones, and 90% to 97% are seen once. The biggest ten clones account for about 0.89% of the sample.

This chain joins TRBV10-3 to TRBJ2-1; the D gene identity is not certain. The source of this sequence is a female donor with multiple sclerosis, enrolled in a pregnancy study. This specimen was peripheral blood, taken in the second trimester of pregnancy. The DNA sequence is as follows: TGTGCCATCAGTGAGTCTCAGTACAATGAGCAGTTCTTC. It translates as CAISESQYNEQFF.